Below, one T cell receptor beta chain is given with its context. Autoimmune disease history or systemic immunosuppression barred patients. This sample stems from a study of OX40 agonist ivuxolimab in advanced cancers. There are 14 residues in the CDR3. V was pared by 2 bases and J by 2 bases, with 7 bases between. Looked up from germline, CDR1 is MNHNS and CDR2 is SASEGT. Sequencing was performed with immunoSEQ multiplex PCR; in TCRdb, only in-frame clones are kept and a portion is missing. The sample has under 80,000 clones; around 84% are singletons. The chain employs TRBV6-1 and TRBJ1-5; D uncertain. The material was CD4+ or CD8+ T cells sorted from blood, obtained in a trial of the OX40 agonist ivuxolimab. The receptor was isolated from an adult with an advanced solid tumor such as melanoma, head and neck, liver or kidney cancer. DNA of the CDR3: TGTGCCAGCAGTGAATCGAGGGGCAATCAGCCCCAGCATTTT. Amino acid sequence: CASSESRGNQPQHF.